The rows below give T cell receptor beta chains drawn from one sample of a study of T cells in Graves' hyperthyroidism and ophthalmopathy. Each CDR3 protein gets one entry after TCRdb re-called the multiplex PCR reads with MiXCR. The table includes a few hundred thousand distinct CDR3 sequences, about 22% detected once. Sequencing input: blood. These receptors were taken from a woman in her 70s with Graves' ophthalmopathy. The CDR3 runs from the conserved cysteine through the conserved F or W. Each record gives: J gene, D gene, clone size, V gene, CDR3 DNA, CDR3 protein. A D gene is named only where the DNA matches it firmly. Size tells how often a clone was seen (once, few, many) or the class of an expanded clone, and some rows leave it out.

TRBJ1-5 TRBD1 . TRBV19 TGTGCCAGTGTCCCCGGGACAGAGAATCAGCCCCAGCATTTT CASVPGTENQPQHF
TRBJ2-1 TRBD2 . TRBV6-2/TRBV6-3 TGTGCCAGCAGTCATGGGACTAGCGGGACGGATGAGCAGTTCTTC CASSHGTSGTDEQFF
TRBJ2-5 TRBD1 few TRBV27 TGTGCCAGCAGTTTCTCCGGGACAGGGGAAGAGACCCAGTACTTC CASSFSGTGEETQYF
TRBJ2-3 . few TRBV18 TGTGCCAGCTCACCAGACGGTTACACAGATACGCAGTATTTT CASSPDGYTDTQYF
TRBJ2-1 . . TRBV20-1 TGCAGTGCTGCCGAGGGGGGACGCGTATACAATGAGCAGTTCTTC CSAAEGGRVYNEQFF
TRBJ1-2 . few TRBV5-4 TGTGCCACCAGGGATATCGACTATGGCTACACCTTC CATRDIDYGYTF
TRBJ1-2 TRBD1 . TRBV6-1 TGTGCCAGCAGCCGGACAGGGATAGCTAACTATGGCTACACCTTC CASSRTGIANYGYTF
TRBJ2-1 . few TRBV3-1 TGTGCCAGCAGCCAAGACAGTCGGACCTACAATGAGCAGTTCTTC CASSQDSRTYNEQFF
TRBJ2-1 . . TRBV20-1 TGCAGTGCTAGTTCCGAGTATACTGAGCAGTTCTTC CSASSEYTEQFF
TRBJ2-7 . . TRBV10-1 TGCGCCAGCAGTGGTAAGGGGCGCAACTACGAGCAGTACTTC CASSGKGRNYEQYF
TRBJ2-1 . many TRBV3-1 TGTGCCAGCAGCCAAGCACTAAGAGAGGAGCAGTTCTTC CASSQALREEQFF
TRBJ1-2 . . TRBV7-2 TGTGCCAGCAGGTCACGGGCCACTTTCTATGGCTACACCTTC CASRSRATFYGYTF
TRBJ2-3 . . TRBV6-2/TRBV6-3 TGTGCCAGCAGCCCCCGTGCAACAGCCACAGATACGCAGTATTTT CASSPRATATDTQYF
TRBJ1-5 . . TRBV18 TGTGCCAGCTCCCTGTTCGACTCCAATCAGCCCCAGCATTTT CASSLFDSNQPQHF
TRBJ2-2 . many TRBV5-1 TGCGCCAGCAGCTTTGATACGGGGAACACCGGGGAGCTGTTTTTT CASSFDTGNTGELFF
TRBJ2-5 . . TRBV25-1 TGTGCCAGCAGTGCAGACACGGAACCTCAAGAGACCCAGTACTTC CASSADTEPQETQYF
TRBJ1-2 TRBD1 many TRBV3-1 TGTGCCAGCAACCAGCGACAGGGAGGGAATGGCTACACCTTC CASNQRQGGNGYTF
TRBJ2-7 TRBD1 many TRBV6-2/TRBV6-3 TGTGCCAGCAGTCAAGACAGGGTTAACTACGAGCAGTACTTC CASSQDRVNYEQYF
TRBJ1-1 . many TRBV12-3/TRBV12-4 TGTGCCAGCAGTTTCGGGAAGAACGGGGAAGCTTTCTTT CASSFGKNGEAFF
TRBJ2-2 TRBD1 . TRBV7-2 TGTGCCAGCAGCACTTACAGGGGGGACACCGGGGAGCTGTTTTTT CASSTYRGDTGELFF
TRBJ2-7 TRBD2 . TRBV7-9 TGTGCCAGCAGCCTTAGCGGGAGCGACGAGCAGTACTTC CASSLSGSDEQYF
TRBJ2-2 . few TRBV19 TGTGCCAGTAGTACCTTTTTAAGGCGCACCGGGGAGCTGTTTTTT CASSTFLRRTGELFF